This TCR beta chain was captured by sequencing in a study of Tregs in tolerant kidney transplant recipients. Study-wide points: No direct test of biological reproducibility was done here.

The junction had 26 bases not matched to a gene; V was cut back by 0 bases and J by 6 bases. This CDR3 has 23 amino acids. The V gene's germline CDR1 is SGHTA and CDR2 FQGTGA. The table came from immunoSEQ multiplex PCR; TCRdb's copy has only in-frame clones and leaves some out. The repertoire consists of about 240,000 clones, with around 81% occurring once and the leading ten covering around 0.68%. With respect to this clone: What it recognizes is unknown.

The sequence was collected from a human donor in good health. This chain connects TRBV7-3 to TRBJ2-2; 9 nucleotides match TRBD1. Sequenced sample: CD4+ T cells from blood. Here the CDR3 reads CASSLTRAGTPAHPGQGSGELFF. The CDR3 nucleotides read TGTGCCAGCAGCTTAACCCGGGCGGGGACACCAGCCCATCCGGGACAGGGATCCGGGGAGCTGTTTTTT.